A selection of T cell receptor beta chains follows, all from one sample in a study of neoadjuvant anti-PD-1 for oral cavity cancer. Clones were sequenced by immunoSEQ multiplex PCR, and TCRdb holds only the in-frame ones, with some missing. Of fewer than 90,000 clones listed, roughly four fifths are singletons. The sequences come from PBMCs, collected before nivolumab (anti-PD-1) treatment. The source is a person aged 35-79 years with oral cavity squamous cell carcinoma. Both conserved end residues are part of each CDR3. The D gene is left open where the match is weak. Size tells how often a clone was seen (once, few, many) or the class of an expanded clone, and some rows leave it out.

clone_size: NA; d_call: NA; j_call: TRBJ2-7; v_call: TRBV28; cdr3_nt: TGTGCCAGCAGTTTTTTCTTGAGCTCCTACGAGCAGTACTTC; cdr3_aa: CASSFFLSSYEQYF
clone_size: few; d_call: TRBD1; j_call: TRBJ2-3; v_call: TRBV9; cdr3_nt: TGTGCCAGCAGCGCCAGGACAGGGAAGACAGATACGCAGTATTTT; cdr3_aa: CASSARTGKTDTQYF
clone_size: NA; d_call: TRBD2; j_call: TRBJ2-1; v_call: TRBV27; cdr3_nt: TGTGCCAGCAGTTTCTCGGGGGGGAATAATCACAATGAGCAGTTCTTC; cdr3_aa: CASSFSGGNNHNEQFF
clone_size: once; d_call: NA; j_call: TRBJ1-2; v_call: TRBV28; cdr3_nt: TGTGCCAGCAGTTCCTTGGGCGGGGGAGAGGGCTACACCTTC; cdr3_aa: CASSSLGGGEGYTF
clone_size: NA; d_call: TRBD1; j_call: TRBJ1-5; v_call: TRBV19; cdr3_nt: TGTGCCACCAGGGACAGGGGGCAAGGTCAGCCCCAGCATTTT; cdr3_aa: CATRDRGQGQPQHF
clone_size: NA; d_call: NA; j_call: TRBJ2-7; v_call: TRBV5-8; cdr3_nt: TGTGCCAGCAGCGGTACCCTTTTCGGCCGGAGCACCTACGAGCAGTACTTC; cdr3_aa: CASSGTLFGRSTYEQYF
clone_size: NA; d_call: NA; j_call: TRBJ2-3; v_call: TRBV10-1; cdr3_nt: TGCGCCAGCAGTCCGGGGGGCGGCACAGATACGCAGTATTTT; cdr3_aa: CASSPGGGTDTQYF
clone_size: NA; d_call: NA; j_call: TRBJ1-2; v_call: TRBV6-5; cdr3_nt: TGTGCCAGCAGTTACGCTAATGGGGCGGGGGGCTACACCTTC; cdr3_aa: CASSYANGAGGYTF
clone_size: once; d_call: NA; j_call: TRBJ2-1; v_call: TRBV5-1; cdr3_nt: TGCGCCAGCAGCTTGGCTAGGACCAACAATGAGCAGTTCTTC; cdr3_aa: CASSLARTNNEQFF
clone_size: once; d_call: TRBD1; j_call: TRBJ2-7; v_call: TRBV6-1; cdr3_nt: TGTGCCAGCAGTGACACACAGGGGGCCTACGAGCAGTACTTC; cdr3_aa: CASSDTQGAYEQYF
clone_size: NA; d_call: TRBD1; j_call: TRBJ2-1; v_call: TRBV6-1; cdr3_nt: TGTGCCAGCTGGACAGGGGCTAGCTATGAGCAGTTCTTC; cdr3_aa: CASWTGASYEQFF
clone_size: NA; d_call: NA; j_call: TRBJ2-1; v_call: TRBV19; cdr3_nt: TGTGCCAGTAACCCGGGCCAATACAATGAGCAGTTCTTC; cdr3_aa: CASNPGQYNEQFF
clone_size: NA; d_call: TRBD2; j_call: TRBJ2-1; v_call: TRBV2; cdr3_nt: TGTGCCAGCAGCCGAGGGACTAGCGGGATTAGTGAGCAGTTCTTC; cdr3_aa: CASSRGTSGISEQFF
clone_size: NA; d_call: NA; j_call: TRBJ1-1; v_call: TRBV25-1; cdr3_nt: TGTGCCAGCAGTGAGCCAACGATAATAGGGGAAGTGAACACTGAAGCTTTCTTT; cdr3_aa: CASSEPTIIGEVNTEAFF
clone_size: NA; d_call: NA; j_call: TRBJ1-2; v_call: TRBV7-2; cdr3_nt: TGTGCCAGCAGTCCGGGGGAGGTCGGCGGCTACACCTTC; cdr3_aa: CASSPGEVGGYTF
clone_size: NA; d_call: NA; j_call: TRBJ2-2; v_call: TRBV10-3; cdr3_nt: TGTGCCATCCATACAGTGAGCACCGGGGAGCTGTTTTTT; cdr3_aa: CAIHTVSTGELFF
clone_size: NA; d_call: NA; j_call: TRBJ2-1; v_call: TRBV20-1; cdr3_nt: TGCAGTGCTAGATCGGGGGACAGGCAGTTCTTC; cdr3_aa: CSARSGDRQFF
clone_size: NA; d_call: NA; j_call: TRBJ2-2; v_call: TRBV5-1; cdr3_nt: TGCGCCAGCAGCTTGGAGGACCCTTACACCGGGGAGCTGTTTTTT; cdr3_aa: CASSLEDPYTGELFF
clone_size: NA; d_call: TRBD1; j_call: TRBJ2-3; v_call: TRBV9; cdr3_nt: TGTGCCAGCAGCCCCCAAGACAGGGGAATAGATACGCAGTATTTT; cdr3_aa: CASSPQDRGIDTQYF
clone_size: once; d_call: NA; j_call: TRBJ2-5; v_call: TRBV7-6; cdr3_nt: TGTGCCAGCAGCTTACCGGGCCAAGAGACCCAGTACTTC; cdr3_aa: CASSLPGQETQYF
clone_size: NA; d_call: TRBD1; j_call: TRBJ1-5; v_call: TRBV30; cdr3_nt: TGTGCCTGGAGCGTGACAGGGGGCGATGGTCAGCCCCAGCATTTT; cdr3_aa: CAWSVTGGDGQPQHF
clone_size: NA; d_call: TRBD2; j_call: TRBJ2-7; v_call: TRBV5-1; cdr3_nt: TGCGCCAGCAGCTCACTCGGGAGGGCCTTAGACGGCGAGCAGTACTTC; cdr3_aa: CASSSLGRALDGEQYF
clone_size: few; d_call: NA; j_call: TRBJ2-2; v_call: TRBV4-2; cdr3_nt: TGTGCCAGCAGCCAACTGGCGGAGCCCCGGCGGGAGCTGTTTTTT; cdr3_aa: CASSQLAEPRRELFF
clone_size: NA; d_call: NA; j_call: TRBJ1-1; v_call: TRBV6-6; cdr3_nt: TGTGCCAGCAGTAGCCCGGGACCGAACACTGAAGCTCTCTTT; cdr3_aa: CASSSPGPNTEALF
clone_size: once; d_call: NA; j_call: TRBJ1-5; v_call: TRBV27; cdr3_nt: TGTGCCAGCAGTTTACTTAAAGGTCAGCCCCAGCATTTT; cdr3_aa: CASSLLKGQPQHF
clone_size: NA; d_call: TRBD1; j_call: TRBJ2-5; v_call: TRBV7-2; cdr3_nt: TGTGCCAGCAGCTTGGGTGACAGGGATCAAGAGACCCAGTACTTC; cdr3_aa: CASSLGDRDQETQYF
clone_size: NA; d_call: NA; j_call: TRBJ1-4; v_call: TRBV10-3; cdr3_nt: TGTGCCATCAGTGACTCCCCAGGAGGGGTGGTGGAAAAACTGTTTTTT; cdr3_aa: CAISDSPGGVVEKLFF
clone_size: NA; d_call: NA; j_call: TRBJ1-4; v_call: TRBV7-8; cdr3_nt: TGTGCCAGCAGCGCAGGACAGTTAGGGGAAAAACTGTTTTTT; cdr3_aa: CASSAGQLGEKLFF
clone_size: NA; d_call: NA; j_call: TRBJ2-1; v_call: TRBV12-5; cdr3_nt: TGTGCTAGTGGTTCCTCGAGGGAGGACAATGAGCAGTTCTTC; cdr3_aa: CASGSSREDNEQFF
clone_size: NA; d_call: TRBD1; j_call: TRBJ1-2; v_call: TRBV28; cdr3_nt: TGTGCCAGCAGTCCCGCTGACAGGGACCACTATGGCTACACCTTC; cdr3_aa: CASSPADRDHYGYTF
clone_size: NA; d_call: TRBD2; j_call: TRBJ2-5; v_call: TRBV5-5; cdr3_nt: TGTGCCAGCAGCCCAGAGAGCGGGAGGGGGGAGACCCAGTACTTC; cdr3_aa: CASSPESGRGETQYF
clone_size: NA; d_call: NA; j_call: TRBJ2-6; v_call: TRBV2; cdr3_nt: TGTGCCAGCAGTGACATCTCTGGGGCCAACGTCCTGACTTTC; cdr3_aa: CASSDISGANVLTF
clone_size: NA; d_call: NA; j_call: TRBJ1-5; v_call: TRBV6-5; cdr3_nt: TGTGCCAGCAGACCGGACAGCTATAGCAATCAGCCCCAGCATTTT; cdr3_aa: CASRPDSYSNQPQHF
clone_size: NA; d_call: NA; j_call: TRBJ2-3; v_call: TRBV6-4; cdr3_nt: TGTGCCAGCAGGGGGGCTGCGACAGATACGCAGTATTTT; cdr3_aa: CASRGAATDTQYF
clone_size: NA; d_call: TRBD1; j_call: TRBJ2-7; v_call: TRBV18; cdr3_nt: TGTGCCAGCTCGCTGCGGGACAGGGGGCAGATAAAGAGCTCCTACGAGCAGTACTTC; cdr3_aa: CASSLRDRGQIKSSYEQYF
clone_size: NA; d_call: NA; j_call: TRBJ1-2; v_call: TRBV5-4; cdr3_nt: TGTGCCAGCAGCGGGAGAGGCTATGGCTACACCTTC; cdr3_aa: CASSGRGYGYTF
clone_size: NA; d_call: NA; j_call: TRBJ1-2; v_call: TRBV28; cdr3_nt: TGTGCCAGCAGCTTACCCCGGGGCTATGGCTACACCTTC; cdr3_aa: CASSLPRGYGYTF
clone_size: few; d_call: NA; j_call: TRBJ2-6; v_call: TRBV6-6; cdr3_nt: TGTGCCAGCAAGCCCGGAGGGGCCAACGTCCTGACTTTC; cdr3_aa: CASKPGGANVLTF